These 14 T cell receptor beta chains share one sample of origin, sequenced in a study of technical replicates of blood from a few donors (TCRdb year 2017). The library came from the immunoSEQ multiplex PCR assay. TCRdb carries this immuneACCESS record with in-frame sequences only. Its versions omit some clonotypes, under half of them owing to an unresolved V gene in the studies checked, with the rest unexplained. The sample table records tens of thousands of clones; 93% of these occur just once. Clones ranked in the top ten supply 0.2% to 0.25% of the sample. Sequencing input: T cells isolated from PBMCs. The source is a human donor in good health.

This clone was detected a few times. The V call is TRBV30, the J call TRBJ1-1; D is perhaps TRBD1 (5 bases). Trimming removed 0 bases from V and 0 bases from J, with 14 bases in between. The CDR3 covers 16 residues. Germline assignment: CDR1 GTSNPN and CDR2 SVGIG (reference sequence). CDR3 amino acids: CAWSVGPGKLNTEAFF. The CDR3 DNA reads TGTGCCTGGAGTGTAGGCCCAGGGAAACTGAACACTGAAGCTTTCTTT.

The chain recombines TRBV7-2 with TRBJ2-5, with 7 bases identical to TRBD2. J was trimmed by 2 bases and V by 2 bases; bases with no gene match: 5. CDR1 and CDR2 from the germline V gene are SGHTA and FQGNSA. The CDR3 is 15 amino acids. The CDR3 nucleotides are TGTGCCAGCAGCTTATTGGGGGGGTTACAAGAGACCCAGTACTTC. It is translated as CASSLLGGLQETQYF.

This sequence joins TRBV5-1 and TRBJ2-1; 7 nucleotides line up with TRBD1. Trimming took 4 bases from V and 6 from J; bases not matched to a gene: 10. CDR1 and CDR2 (germline): SGHRS, YFSETQ. The CDR3 contains 15 residues. The CDR3 loop reads CASSHDRDGSNEQFF. In DNA form, the CDR3 reads TGCGCCAGCAGCCATGACAGGGATGGGTCCAATGAGCAGTTCTTC.

This sequence joins TRBV5-1 and TRBJ2-7; 7 bases fit TRBD1. Germline V gene data show CDR1 as SGHRS and CDR2 as YFSETQ. J was trimmed by 6 bases and V by 5 bases; bases with no gene match: 8. The CDR3 sequence is 13 residues long. The CDR3: CASRSGDSFEQYF. The CDR3 DNA is TGCGCCAGCAGATCAGGGGACAGCTTCGAGCAGTACTTC.

V usage is TRBV2 and J usage is TRBJ1-1; D gene unclear. Germline values: CDR1 SNHLY, CDR2 FYNNEI. V was clipped by 2 bases and J by 5 bases, with 12 bases between them. This CDR3 contains 14 residues. CDR3 bases: TGTGCCAGCAGTGAATGGGAGTTGGTGACTGAAGCTTTCTTT. Its translation: CASSEWELVTEAFF. The entire variable domain, with the rest obtained from reference TRBV2 and TRBJ1-1, is as follows: EPEVTQTPSHQVTQMGQEVILRCVPISNHLYFYWYRQILGQKVEFLVSFYNNEISEKSEIFDDQFSVERPDGSNFTLKIRSTKLEDSAMYFCASSEWELVTEAFFGQGTRLTVV.

The chain joins TRBV6-4 to TRBJ2-1; 9 positions match TRBD2. CDR1 is MRHNA and CDR2 is SNTAGT in the germline V gene. V gave up 0 bases and J gave up 9 bases; unmatched junction bases: 9. This CDR3 is 16 amino acids long. The chain's CDR3 is CASSDSALAGKGEQFF. In DNA form, the CDR3 reads TGTGCCAGCAGTGACTCTGCCCTAGCGGGAAAGGGTGAGCAGTTCTTC.

This clone was picked up one time. The rearrangement joins TRBV15 to TRBJ1-5; D ambiguous. This CDR3 has 15 residues. V was pared by 1 base and J by 6 bases, with 13 bases between. The germline V gene has CDR1 LNHNV and CDR2 YYDKDF (reference sequence). CDR3 DNA: TGTGCCACCAGCAGAGTGGGCATAGTTCGTCAGCCCCAGCATTTT. Amino acid sequence: CATSRVGIVRQPQHF.

This chain connects TRBV6-1 to TRBJ2-1; TRBD1 matches at 7 bases. From germline, CDR1 is MNHNS and CDR2 SASEGT. CDR3 length: 14 residues. Unmatched junction bases numbered 3, after V lost 3 bases and J lost 4 bases. In DNA, the CDR3 is TGTGCCAGCAGTGACCAGGGGGTGTACAATGAGCAGTTCTTC. Amino acids: CASSDQGVYNEQFF.

This chain connects TRBV29-1 to TRBJ2-3; the match to TRBD2 covers 9 bases. J lost 4 bases, V lost 5 bases, and 16 bases had no gene match. The length of the CDR3 is 17 residues. In germline, CDR1 is SQVTM, CDR2 ANQGSEA. The CDR3 spells CSVTLPAGGPSSDTQYF. The CDR3 bases are TGCAGCGTTACCCTCCCGGCGGGAGGGCCTTCGTCAGATACGCAGTATTTT.

The rearrangement uses TRBV7-9 and TRBJ2-7; 7 bases are a match to TRBD2. The CDR3 runs 13 residues. CDR1 is SEHNR and CDR2 is FQNEAQ in the germline V gene (reference sequence). The V and J ends lost 5 bases and 2 bases, in that order; junction bases with no gene match: 3. The CDR3 loop is CASSAGVPYEQYF. The CDR3 nucleotides read TGTGCCAGCAGCGCGGGGGTTCCCTACGAGCAGTACTTC. The full variable domain, completed using reference TRBV7-9 and TRBJ2-7, is DTGVSQNPRHKITKRGQNVTFRCDPISEHNRLYWYRQTLGQGPEFLTYFQNEAQLEKSRLLSDRFSAERPKGSFSTLEIQRTEQGDSAMYLCASSAGVPYEQYFGPGTRLTVT.

J is TRBJ2-3 and V is TRBV5-1; tentative D call: TRBD2 (6 bases). The germline V and J ends were trimmed by 4 bases and 5 bases, with 20 bases remaining between them. Germline V CDR1 and CDR2: SGHRS, YFSETQ. The CDR3 length is 16 residues. CDR3 loop: CASSDPRLAAGDTQYF. CDR3 bases: TGCGCCAGCAGCGATCCTCGACTGGCAGCGGGAGATACGCAGTATTTT.

This sequence joins TRBV5-8 and TRBJ1-2; D perhaps matches TRBD1 (5 bases). In germline, CDR1 is SGHTS, CDR2 YDEGEE. Trimming pared 1 base from V and 4 bases from J, leaving 20 bases between. CDR3 length: 17 residues. The CDR3 reads CASSLRQGQYGTYGYTF. The CDR3 bases are TGTGCCAGCAGCTTGCGGCAGGGCCAGTATGGAACCTATGGCTACACCTTC.

This chain connects TRBV5-1 to TRBJ1-4; possible D gene TRBD1, 5 bases. The CDR3 totals 16 residues. Germline V gene sequence: CDR1 SGHRS, CDR2 YFSETQ. V was cut by 6 bases and J by 5 bases, with 20 bases left in between. Here the CDR3 DNA reads TGCGCCAGCAAAACAGGACCGGACGGAGAAAATGAAAAACTGTTTTTT. Residues: CASKTGPDGENEKLFF.

V is TRBV11-3 and J is TRBJ2-7; perhaps TRBD2 as D (5 bases). CDR1 is SGHNT and CDR2 is YENEEA in the germline V gene. Trimming took off 2 bases at V and 2 bases at J, with 10 bases between the two ends. The CDR3 extends over 14 amino acids. CDR3 coding DNA: TGTGCCAGCAGCTTAAAGCGGCAGCCCTACGAGCAGTACTTC. This translates into CASSLKRQPYEQYF. Variable domain in full (rest from reference TRBV11-3 and TRBJ2-7): EAGVVQSPRYKIIEKKQPVAFWCNPISGHNTLYWYLQNLGQGPELLIRYENEEAVDDSQLPKDRFSAERLKGVDSTLKIQPAELGDSAVYLCASSLKRQPYEQYFGPGTRLTVT.